This T cell receptor beta chain was captured by sequencing in a study of regulatory T cells in long-lasting Graves disease. There are many counts of this clonotype. This CDR3 is built from 14 residues. Looked up from germline, CDR1 is SGHRS and CDR2 is YFSETQ. V shed 4 bases and J shed 8 bases, with 18 bases lying between them. Arm-PCR of CDR3 regions and iRepertoire HTBI primers were used to build TCR beta libraries. TCRdb processed the multiplex PCR reads anew with MiXCR; each CDR3 protein has one entry. This sample has just over 600,000 distinct CDR3 sequences, with approximately 15% found just once. Sample time point: newly diagnosed GD, antithyroid drugs for less than 3 months. The TCR library used RNA extracted from PBMCs. Patient provenance is recorded as an endocrinology department in Xi'an, China. These data were also filed under a second study, of T cells in Graves' hyperthyroidism and ophthalmopathy.

This material consisted of peripheral blood mononuclear cells (PBMCs), taken at new diagnosis, from a patient treated with antithyroid drugs. The chain recombines TRBV5-1 with TRBJ1-2; D uncertain. This receptor was obtained from a woman aged 30 to 39 with Graves disease. CDR3 DNA: TGCGCCAGCAGCCGCTATACGGGTCAAGAGGGCTACACCTTC. Translated, it gives CASSRYTGQEGYTF. Together with reference TRBV5-1 and TRBJ1-2, the CDR3 gives the full variable domain: KAGVTQTPRYLIKTRGQQVTLSCSPISGHRSVSWYQQTPGQGLQFLFEYFSETQRNKGNFPGRFSGRQFSNSRSEMNVSTLELGDSALYLCASSRYTGQEGYTFGSGTRLTVV.